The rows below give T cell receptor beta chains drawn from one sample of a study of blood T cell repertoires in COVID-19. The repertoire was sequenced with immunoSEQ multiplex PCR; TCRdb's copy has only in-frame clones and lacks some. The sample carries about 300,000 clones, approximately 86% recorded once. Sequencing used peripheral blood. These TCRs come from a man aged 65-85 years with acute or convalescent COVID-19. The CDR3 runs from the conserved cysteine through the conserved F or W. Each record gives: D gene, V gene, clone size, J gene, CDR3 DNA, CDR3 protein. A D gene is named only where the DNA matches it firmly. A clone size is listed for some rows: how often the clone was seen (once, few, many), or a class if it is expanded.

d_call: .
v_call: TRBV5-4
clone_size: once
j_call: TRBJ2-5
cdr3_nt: TGTGCCAGCAGCTTAGTGGACTACCAAGAGACCCAGTACTTC
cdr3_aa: CASSLVDYQETQYF

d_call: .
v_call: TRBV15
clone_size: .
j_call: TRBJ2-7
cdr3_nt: TGTGCCACCAGCAGAGATCAGGACGAGCAGTACTTC
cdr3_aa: CATSRDQDEQYF

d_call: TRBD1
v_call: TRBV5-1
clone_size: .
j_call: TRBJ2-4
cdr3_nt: TGCGCCAGCAGCCCGGAGGTATTAGGACAGGGCACCAAAAACATTCAGTACTTC
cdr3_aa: CASSPEVLGQGTKNIQYF

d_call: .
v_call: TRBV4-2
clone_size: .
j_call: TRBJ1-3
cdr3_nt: TGTGCCAGCAGCTTTGGTGGACATGGGGCCTCTGGAAACACCATATATTTT
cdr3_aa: CASSFGGHGASGNTIYF

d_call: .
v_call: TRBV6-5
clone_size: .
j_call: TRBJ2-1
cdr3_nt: TGTGCCAGCAGCGATTCAGGACAAGGCTACAATGAGCAGTTCTTC
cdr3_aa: CASSDSGQGYNEQFF

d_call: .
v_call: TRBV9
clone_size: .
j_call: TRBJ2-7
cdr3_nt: TGTGCCAGCAGCCCAAGACCGACCGGGGCGGGAAACAACGAGCAGTACTTC
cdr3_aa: CASSPRPTGAGNNEQYF

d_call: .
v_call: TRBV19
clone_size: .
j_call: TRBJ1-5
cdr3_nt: TGTGCCTCCCACCTCGGGGGTCGCAATCAGCCCCAGCATTTT
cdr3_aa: CASHLGGRNQPQHF

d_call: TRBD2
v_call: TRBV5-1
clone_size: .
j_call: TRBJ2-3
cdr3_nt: TGCGCCAGCAGCCTGAGAGGGGGGAGTAGGACTAGCGGGAGTGGCACGCAGTATTTT
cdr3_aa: CASSLRGGSRTSGSGTQYF

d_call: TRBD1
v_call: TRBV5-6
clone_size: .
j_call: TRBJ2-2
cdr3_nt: TGTGCCAGCAGTTTTGACAGGGGTAACACCGGGGAGCTGTTTTTT
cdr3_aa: CASSFDRGNTGELFF

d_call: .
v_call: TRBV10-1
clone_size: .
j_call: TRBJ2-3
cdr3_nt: TGCGCCAGCAGTTCTAACAGCTGGTACGGCACAGATACGCAGTATTTT
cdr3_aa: CASSSNSWYGTDTQYF